This TCR beta chain stems from a study of T cells after posttransplantation cyclophosphamide. Study-wide results and limits: Later post-transplant blood repertoires were often dominated by donor CD8+ memory clones. Skin or GI-infiltrating T cells shared few TRB sequences with blood. After PTCy, TRB diversity resembled that of CNI/methotrexate controls.

For this clone: The antigen remains undetermined.

The V gene lost 7 bases and the J gene lost 11 bases, with 17 bases spanning the gap. This CDR3 is built from 11 residues. Per germline, CDR1 SQVTM and CDR2 ANQGSEA. Sequencing was performed with immunoSEQ multiplex PCR; in TCRdb, only in-frame clones are kept and a portion is missing. The repertoire has 400 to 550 clones, around 89% of them found once; the top ten carry under 6.5%. The sequence was obtained from a man between 50 and 59 years old. Sequenced sample: gut tissue. This chain connects TRBV29-1 to TRBJ1-1, with D possibly being TRBD1 (6 bases). The CDR3 reads CSGLNDRSAFF. The CDR3 coding sequence is TGCAGCGGGCTAAATGACAGGTCGGCTTTCTTT.